The 3 T cell receptor beta chains below were found in one sample sequenced in a study of early T cells in non-severe SARS-CoV-2 infection. Each CDR3 protein is one row after TCRdb ran MiXCR on the 5' RACE reads. The top ten hold approximately 10% of the sample, which has about 58,000 distinct CDR3 sequences, about 13% seen once. The sequenced sample was whole blood. The receptor source for this set is an adult who was a healthcare worker with PCR-confirmed SARS-CoV-2 infection or an uninfected control (not recorded which).

This clonotype was recorded a few times. The V call is TRBV11-2, the J call TRBJ1-4; D gene uncertain. Germline loops: CDR1 SGHAT, CDR2 FQNNGV. Deletions cut 2 bases from V and 0 bases from J, with 10 bases between. This CDR3 is built from 16 residues. The CDR3 DNA sequence: TGTGCCAGCAGCTTATACCCCTTCGCAACTAATGAAAAACTGTTTTTT. Its translation is CASSLYPFATNEKLFF.

The chain employs TRBV7-9 and TRBJ2-7; D unresolved. CDR1 is SEHNR and CDR2 is FQNEAQ in the germline V gene (reference sequence). The CDR3 is 19 residues long. V was shortened by 1 base and J by 5 bases, with 27 bases between the two germline ends. The CDR3 DNA is TGTGCCAGCAGCTTAGTTCGGAACAAGAAGCAGGCAACTGTGGACGAGCAGTACTTC. Its protein is CASSLVRNKKQATVDEQYF.

This clonotype showed up just a few times. The chain employs TRBV5-8 and TRBJ2-3; TRBD2 is a possible D gene (6 bases). The CDR3 has 15 residues. V was clipped by 0 bases and J by 3 bases, with 11 bases between them. Germline assignment: CDR1 SGHTS and CDR2 YDEGEE. In nucleotides, the CDR3 is TGTGCCAGCAGCTTGGTTTGGACTACTACAGATACGCAGTATTTT. As protein: CASSLVWTTTDTQYF.